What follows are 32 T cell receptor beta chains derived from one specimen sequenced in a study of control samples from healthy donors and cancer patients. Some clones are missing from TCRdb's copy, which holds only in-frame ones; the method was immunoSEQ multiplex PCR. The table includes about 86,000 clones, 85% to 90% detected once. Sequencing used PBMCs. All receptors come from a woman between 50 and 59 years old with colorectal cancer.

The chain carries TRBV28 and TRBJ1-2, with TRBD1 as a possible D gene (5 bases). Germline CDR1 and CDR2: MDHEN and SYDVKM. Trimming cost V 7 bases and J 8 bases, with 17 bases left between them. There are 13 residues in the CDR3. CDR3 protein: CASTLTGHRGYTF. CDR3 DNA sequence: TGTGCCAGCACCCTAACAGGCCATCGAGGCTACACCTTC.

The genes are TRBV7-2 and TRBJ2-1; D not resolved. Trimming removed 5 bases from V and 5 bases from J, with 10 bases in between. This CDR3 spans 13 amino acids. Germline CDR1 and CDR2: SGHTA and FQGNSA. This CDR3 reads CASSPGTHNEQFF. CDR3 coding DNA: TGTGCCAGCAGCCCCGGCACCCACAATGAGCAGTTCTTC.

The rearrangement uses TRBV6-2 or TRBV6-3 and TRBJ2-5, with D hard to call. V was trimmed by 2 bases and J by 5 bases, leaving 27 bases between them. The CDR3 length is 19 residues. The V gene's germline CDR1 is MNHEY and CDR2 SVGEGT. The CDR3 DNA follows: TGTGCCAGCAGTTACCCAAACCTCCGTGCCGGACGCGTTGAGGAGACCCAGTACTTC. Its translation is CASSYPNLRAGRVEETQYF.

The CDR3 coding sequence is TGCAGCGTAACTTCCGGGTCGAGCATCTATGGCTACACCTTC. Protein sequence: CSVTSGSSIYGYTF. The chain joins TRBV29-1 to TRBJ1-2; no clear D gene. V was clipped by 6 bases and J by 4 bases, with 18 bases between them. This CDR3 region has 14 residues. CDR1 and CDR2 from the germline V gene are SQVTM and ANQGSEA.

The CDR3 spells CASSQGHEQYV. CDR3 DNA: TGTGCCAGCAGCCAAGGTCACGAGCAGTACGTC. This chain connects TRBV3-1 (or the pseudogene TRBV3-2) to TRBJ2-7; no clear D gene. The CDR3 runs to 11 residues. Trimming removed 1 base at V and 5 bases at J, with 3 bases between. Germline V gene lookup returns CDR1 LGHDT and CDR2 YNNKEL (reference sequence).

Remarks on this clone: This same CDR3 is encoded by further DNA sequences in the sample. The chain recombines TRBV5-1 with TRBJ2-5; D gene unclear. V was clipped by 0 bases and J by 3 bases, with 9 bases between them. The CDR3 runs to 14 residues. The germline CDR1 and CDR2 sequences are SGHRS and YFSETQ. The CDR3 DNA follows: TGCGCCAGCAGCTTGGGACTGACGGAAGAGACCCAGTACTTC. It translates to CASSLGLTEETQYF.

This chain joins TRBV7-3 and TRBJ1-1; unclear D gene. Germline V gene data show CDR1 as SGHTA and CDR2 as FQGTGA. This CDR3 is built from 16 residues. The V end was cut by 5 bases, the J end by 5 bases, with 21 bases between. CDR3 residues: CASSPGSGPDGTEAFF. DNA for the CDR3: TGTGCCAGCAGCCCCGGATCTGGGCCCGACGGGACTGAAGCTTTCTTT.

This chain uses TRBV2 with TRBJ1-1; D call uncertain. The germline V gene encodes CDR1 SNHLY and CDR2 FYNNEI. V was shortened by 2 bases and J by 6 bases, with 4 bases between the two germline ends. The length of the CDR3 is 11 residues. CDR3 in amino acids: CASSERSEAFF. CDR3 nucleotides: TGTGCCAGCAGTGAAAGGTCTGAAGCTTTCTTT.

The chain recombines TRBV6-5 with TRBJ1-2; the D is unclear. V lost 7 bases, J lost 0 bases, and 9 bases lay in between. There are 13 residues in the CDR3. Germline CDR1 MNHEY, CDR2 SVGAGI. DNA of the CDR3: TGTGCCAGCACTGGAACAGCTAACTATGGCTACACCTTC. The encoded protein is CASTGTANYGYTF.

The CDR3 sequence: CASSPLAGELFF. CDR3 in DNA: TGTGCCAGCTCACCACTGGCCGGGGAGCTGTTTTTT. The J gene is TRBJ2-2, the V gene TRBV18; D is unresolved. Trimming shortened V by 1 base and J by 6 bases, and 3 bases separated the two germline ends. The CDR3 covers 12 residues. The germline V gene encodes CDR1 KGHSH and CDR2 LQKENI.

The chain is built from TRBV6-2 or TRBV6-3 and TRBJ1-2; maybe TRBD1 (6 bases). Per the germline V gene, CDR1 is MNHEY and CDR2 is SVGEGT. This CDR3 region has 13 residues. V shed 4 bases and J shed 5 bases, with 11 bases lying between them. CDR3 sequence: CASSSTGRYGYTF. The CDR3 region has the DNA TGTGCCAGCAGTTCCACAGGGCGGTATGGCTACACCTTC.

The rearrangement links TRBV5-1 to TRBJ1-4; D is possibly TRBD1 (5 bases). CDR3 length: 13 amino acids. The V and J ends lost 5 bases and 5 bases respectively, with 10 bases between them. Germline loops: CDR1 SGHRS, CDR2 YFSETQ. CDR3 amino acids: CASSTGLNEKLFF. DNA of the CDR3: TGCGCCAGCAGTACAGGTTTAAATGAAAAACTGTTTTTT.

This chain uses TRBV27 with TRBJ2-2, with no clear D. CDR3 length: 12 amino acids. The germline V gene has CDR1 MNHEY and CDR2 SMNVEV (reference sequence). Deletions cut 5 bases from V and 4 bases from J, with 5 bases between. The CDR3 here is CASSPVTGELFF. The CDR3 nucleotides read TGTGCCAGCAGTCCAGTCACCGGGGAGCTGTTTTTT.

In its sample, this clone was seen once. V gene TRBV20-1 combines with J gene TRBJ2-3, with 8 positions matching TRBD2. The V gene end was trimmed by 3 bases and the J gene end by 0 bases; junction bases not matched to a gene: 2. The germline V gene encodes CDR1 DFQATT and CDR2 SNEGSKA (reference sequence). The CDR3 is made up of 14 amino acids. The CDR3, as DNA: TGCAGTGCTAGTACGGGGGGGAGCACAGATACGCAGTATTTT. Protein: CSASTGGSTDTQYF.

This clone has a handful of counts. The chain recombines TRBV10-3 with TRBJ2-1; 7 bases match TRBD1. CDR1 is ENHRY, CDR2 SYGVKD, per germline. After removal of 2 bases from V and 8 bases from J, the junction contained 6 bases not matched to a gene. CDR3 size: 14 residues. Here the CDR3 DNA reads TGTGCCATCAGTGAGGGGCAGGGGGTGTATGAGCAGTTCTTC. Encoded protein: CAISEGQGVYEQFF.

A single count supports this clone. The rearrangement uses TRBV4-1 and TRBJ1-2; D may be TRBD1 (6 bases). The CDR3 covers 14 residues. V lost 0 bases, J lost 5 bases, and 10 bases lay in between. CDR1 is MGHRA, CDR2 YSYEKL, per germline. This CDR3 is CASSQEEGGYGYTF. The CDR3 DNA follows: TGCGCCAGCAGCCAAGAAGAGGGGGGATATGGCTACACCTTC.

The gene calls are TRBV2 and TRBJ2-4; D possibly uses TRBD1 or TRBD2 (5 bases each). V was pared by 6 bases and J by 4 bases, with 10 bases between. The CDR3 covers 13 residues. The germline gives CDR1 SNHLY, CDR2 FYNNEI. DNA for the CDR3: TGTGCCAGCAGGGGGGACGGGAAAAACATTCAGTACTTC. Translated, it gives CASRGDGKNIQYF.

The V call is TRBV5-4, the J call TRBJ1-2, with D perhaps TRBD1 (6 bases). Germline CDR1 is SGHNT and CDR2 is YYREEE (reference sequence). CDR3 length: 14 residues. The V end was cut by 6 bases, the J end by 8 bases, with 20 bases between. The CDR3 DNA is TGTGCCAGCACCGCCGTCGGGGGCGGGCTAGGCTACACCTTC. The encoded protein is CASTAVGGGLGYTF. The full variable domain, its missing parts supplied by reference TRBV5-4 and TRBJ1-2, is ETGVTQSPTHLIKTRGQQVTLRCSSQSGHNTVSWYQQALGQGPQFIFQYYREEENGRGNFPPRFSGLQFPNYSSELNVNALELDDSALYLCASTAVGGGLGYTFGSGTRLTVV.

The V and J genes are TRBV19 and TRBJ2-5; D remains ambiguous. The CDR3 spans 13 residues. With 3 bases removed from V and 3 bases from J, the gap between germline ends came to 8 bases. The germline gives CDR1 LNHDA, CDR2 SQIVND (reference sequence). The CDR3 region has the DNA TGTGCCAGTAGTATTAGTGTAGAAGAGACCCAGTACTTC. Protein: CASSISVEETQYF.

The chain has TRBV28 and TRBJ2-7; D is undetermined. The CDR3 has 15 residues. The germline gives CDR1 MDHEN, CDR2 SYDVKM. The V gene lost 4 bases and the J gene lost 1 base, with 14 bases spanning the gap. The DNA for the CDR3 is TGTGCCAGCAGTTCCAGAGACTTAGGTTCCTACGAGCAGTACGTC. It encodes CASSSRDLGSYEQYV.

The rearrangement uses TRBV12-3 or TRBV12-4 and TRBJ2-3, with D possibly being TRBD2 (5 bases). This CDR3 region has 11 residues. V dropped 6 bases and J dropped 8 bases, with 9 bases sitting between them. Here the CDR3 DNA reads TGTGCCAGCAGCACCCGGGGTACGCAGTATTTT. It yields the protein CASSTRGTQYF.

The CDR3 loop reads CASRRGTGTDNSPLHF. The DNA for the CDR3 is TGTGCCAGCAGGCGGGGGACCGGGACAGATAATTCACCCCTCCACTTT. The chain couples TRBV6-4 to TRBJ1-6; TRBD1 matches at 7 bases. Germline V lookup: CDR1 MRHNA, CDR2 SNTAGT. The V segment lost 6 bases and the J segment 5 bases; nucleotides outside the gene matches: 10. The CDR3 spans 16 residues.

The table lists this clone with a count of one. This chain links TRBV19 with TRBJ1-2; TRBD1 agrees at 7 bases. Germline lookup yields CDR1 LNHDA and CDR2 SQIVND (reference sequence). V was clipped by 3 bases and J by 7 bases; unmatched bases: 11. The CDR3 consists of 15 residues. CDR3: CASSIRQGRGFGYTF. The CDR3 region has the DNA TGTGCCAGTAGTATCAGACAGGGACGTGGTTTTGGCTACACCTTC.

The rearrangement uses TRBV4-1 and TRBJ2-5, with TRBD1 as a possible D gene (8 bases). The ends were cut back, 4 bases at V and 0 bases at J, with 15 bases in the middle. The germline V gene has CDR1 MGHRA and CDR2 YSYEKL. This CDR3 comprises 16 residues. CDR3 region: CASSPRQGTNQETQYF. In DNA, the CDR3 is TGCGCCAGCAGCCCGCGACAGGGGACTAACCAAGAGACCCAGTACTTC.

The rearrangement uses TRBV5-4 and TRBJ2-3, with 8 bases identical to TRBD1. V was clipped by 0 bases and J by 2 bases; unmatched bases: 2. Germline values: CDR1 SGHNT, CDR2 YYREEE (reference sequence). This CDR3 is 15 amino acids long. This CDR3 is CASSLDQGATDTQYF. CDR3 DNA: TGTGCCAGCAGCTTGGACCAGGGGGCCACAGATACGCAGTATTTT.

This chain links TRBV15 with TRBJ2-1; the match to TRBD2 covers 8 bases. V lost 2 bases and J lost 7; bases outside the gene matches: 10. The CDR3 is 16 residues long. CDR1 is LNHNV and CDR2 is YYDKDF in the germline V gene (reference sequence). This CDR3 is CATSRWPSGGPNEQFF. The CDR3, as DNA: TGTGCCACCAGCAGATGGCCTTCGGGGGGGCCGAATGAGCAGTTCTTC. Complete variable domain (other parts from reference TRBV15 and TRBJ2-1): DAMVIQNPRYQVTQFGKPVTLSCSQTLNHNVMYWYQQKSSQAPKLLFHYYDKDFNNEADTPDNFQSRRPNTSFCFLDIRSPGLGDTAMYLCATSRWPSGGPNEQFFGPGTRLTVL.

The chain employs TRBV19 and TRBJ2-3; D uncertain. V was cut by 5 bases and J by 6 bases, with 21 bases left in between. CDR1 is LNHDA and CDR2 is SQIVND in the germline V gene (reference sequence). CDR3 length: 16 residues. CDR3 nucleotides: TGTGCCAGTAGTGCCCAGCTAGGAAGTCCCTGGGATACGCAGTATTTT. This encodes CASSAQLGSPWDTQYF.

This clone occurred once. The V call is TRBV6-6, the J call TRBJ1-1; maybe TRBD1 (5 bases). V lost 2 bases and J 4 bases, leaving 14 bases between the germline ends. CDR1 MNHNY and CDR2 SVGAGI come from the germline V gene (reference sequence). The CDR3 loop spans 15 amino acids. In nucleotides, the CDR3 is TGTGCCAGCAGTTACCCCACGTGGGGGAGCACTGAAGCTTTCTTT. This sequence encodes CASSYPTWGSTEAFF.

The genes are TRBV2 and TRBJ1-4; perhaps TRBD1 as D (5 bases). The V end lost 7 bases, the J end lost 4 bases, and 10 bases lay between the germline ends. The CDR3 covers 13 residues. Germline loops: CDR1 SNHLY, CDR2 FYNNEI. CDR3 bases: TGTGCCAGCAATCGGGGGGTTAATGAAAAACTGTTTTTT. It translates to CASNRGVNEKLFF.

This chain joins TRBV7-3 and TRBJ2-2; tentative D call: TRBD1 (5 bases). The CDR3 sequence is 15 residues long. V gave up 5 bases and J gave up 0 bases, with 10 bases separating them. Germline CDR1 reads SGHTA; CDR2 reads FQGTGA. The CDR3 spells CASSPGHSNTGELFF. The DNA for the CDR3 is TGTGCCAGCAGCCCTGGACACTCGAACACCGGGGAGCTGTTTTTT.

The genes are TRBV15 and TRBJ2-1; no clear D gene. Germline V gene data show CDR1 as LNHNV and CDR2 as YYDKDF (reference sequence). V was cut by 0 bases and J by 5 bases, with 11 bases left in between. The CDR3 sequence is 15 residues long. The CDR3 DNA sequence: TGTGCCACCAGCAGAGACCTACGTCACGACAATGAGCAGTTCTTC. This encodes CATSRDLRHDNEQFF.

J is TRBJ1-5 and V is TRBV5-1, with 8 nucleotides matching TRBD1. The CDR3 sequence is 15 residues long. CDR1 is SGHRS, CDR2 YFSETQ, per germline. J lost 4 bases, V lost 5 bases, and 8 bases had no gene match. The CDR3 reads CASSPTGGGNQPQHF. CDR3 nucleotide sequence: TGCGCCAGCAGTCCTACAGGGGGTGGAAATCAGCCCCAGCATTTT.